The 13 T cell receptor beta chains given below trace back to one sample, sequenced in a study of blood T cell repertoires in COVID-19. This table comes from immunoSEQ multiplex PCR, and its TCRdb copy is limited to in-frame clones, with some not included. The sample lists roughly 220,000 clones; roughly 90% were seen once. Material: PBMCs or T cells enriched from blood (not recorded which). Receptor source: a man aged 25-45 years who had been exposed to COVID-19.

The J gene is TRBJ1-2, the V gene TRBV29-1; D is unresolved. V shed 8 bases and J shed 0 bases, with 7 bases lying between them. CDR1 and CDR2 (germline): SQVTM, ANQGSEA. CDR3 size: 11 residues. CDR3 region: CSFVANYGYTF. The DNA of the CDR3 is TGCAGCTTCGTAGCTAACTATGGCTACACCTTC.

The rearrangement uses TRBV15 and TRBJ2-5; the D gene is possibly TRBD2 (5 bases). Per the germline V gene, CDR1 is LNHNV and CDR2 is YYDKDF (reference sequence). The V end was cut by 1 base, the J end by 2 bases, with 8 bases between. CDR3 length: 14 residues. CDR3 DNA sequence: TGTGCCACCAGCAGAGGGGGAGCGCAAGAGACCCAGTACTTC. Its translation: CATSRGGAQETQYF.

For this clone: Relative to the germline gene, one junction end is altered; a read error may explain this. This chain joins TRBV7-3 and TRBJ2-3; D call uncertain. This CDR3 has 12 amino acids. The germline gives CDR1 SGHTA, CDR2 FQGTGA. CDR3 bases: TGTGCCAGCAGCCGAGACACAAATACGCAGTATTTT. This sequence encodes CASSRDTNTQYF. The complete variable domain, with remaining parts taken from reference TRBV7-3 and TRBJ2-3, reads GAGVSQTPSNKVTEKGKYVELRCDPISGHTALYWYRQSLGQGPEFLIYFQGTGAADDSGLPNDRFFAVRPEGSVSTLKIQRTERGDSAVYLCASSRDTNTQYFGPGTRLTVL.

The chain carries TRBV9 and TRBJ1-1; the D gene is possibly TRBD1 (6 bases). Trimming removed 0 bases at V and 1 base at J, with 7 bases between. Germline V lookup: CDR1 SGDLS, CDR2 YYNGEE. The CDR3 sequence is 14 residues long. The CDR3 sequence is CASSVGTENTEAFF. The CDR3 DNA follows: TGTGCCAGCAGCGTAGGGACAGAGAACACTGAAGCTTTCTTT.

The V and J genes are TRBV18 and TRBJ2-1, with 8 bases matching TRBD2. Unmatched junction bases numbered 17, after V lost 6 bases and J lost 7 bases. The CDR3 is made up of 17 amino acids. The V gene's germline CDR1 is KGHSH and CDR2 LQKENI. The DNA of the CDR3 is TGTGCCAGCTCCCTACCCCCGGGAGCCAGCGGGGGAAATGAGCAGTTCTTC. Translated: CASSLPPGASGGNEQFF.

The chain recombines TRBV7-9 with TRBJ2-3; TRBD2 might be the D (6 bases). The germline gives CDR1 SEHNR, CDR2 FQNEAQ (reference sequence). This CDR3 spans 15 amino acids. Trimming took 1 base from V and 2 from J, leaving 10 bases between them. CDR3 residues: CASSLDGGDTDTQYF. In nucleotides, the CDR3 is TGTGCCAGCAGCTTAGACGGGGGAGACACAGATACGCAGTATTTT.

This clone has more than one count but fewer than ten. This chain uses TRBV11-2 with TRBJ1-1; possible D gene TRBD1, 6 bases. The CDR3 is 15 amino acids. The ends were cut back, 3 bases at V and 0 bases at J, with 11 bases in the middle. Germline CDR1 and CDR2: SGHAT and FQNNGV. CDR3 bases: TGTGCCAGCAGCTTTACGACAGGAATGAACACTGAAGCTTTCTTT. Translation: CASSFTTGMNTEAFF.

This clone appeared a single time. The CDR3 nucleotides read TGTGCCAGCAGCTTAGCCGGGGGTGGGAAAGAGACCCAGTACTTC. Protein: CASSLAGGGKETQYF. This chain connects TRBV7-9 to TRBJ2-5, with D perhaps matching TRBD2 (6 bases). This CDR3 contains 15 residues. Trimming took 0 bases from V and 3 from J, leaving 11 bases between them. The germline V gene has CDR1 SEHNR and CDR2 FQNEAQ (reference sequence).

This clone was observed once. V usage is TRBV3-1 (or the pseudogene TRBV3-2) and J usage is TRBJ2-2, with D perhaps matching TRBD1 (5 bases). CDR1 and CDR2 (germline): LGHDT, YNNKEL (reference sequence). V was clipped by 1 base and J by 1 base, with 7 bases between them. This CDR3 has 15 residues. The CDR3 region is CASSQGQGNTGELFF. CDR3 nucleotide sequence: TGTGCCAGCAGCCAAGGGCAGGGGAACACCGGGGAGCTGTTTTTT.

The chain couples TRBV9 to TRBJ1-1; 9 bases are shared with TRBD1. The CDR3 is 15 amino acids. Per the germline V gene, CDR1 is SGDLS and CDR2 is YYNGEE. Unmatched junction bases numbered 8, after V lost 0 bases and J lost 8 bases. CDR3 nucleotides: TGTGCCAGCAGCGTAGCTTCCGGGACAGGGCTCGAAGCTTTCTTT. It codes for CASSVASGTGLEAFF.

The chain combines TRBV2 with TRBJ2-5, with D perhaps TRBD2 (5 bases). The CDR3 totals 13 residues. The germline V gene has CDR1 SNHLY and CDR2 FYNNEI. Trimming took 3 bases from V and 4 from J, leaving 9 bases between them. CDR3 bases: TGTGCCAGCAGTGAGGAGGCTGCAGAGACCCAGTACTTC. It yields the protein CASSEEAAETQYF.

The DNA of the CDR3 is TGTGCCTGGAGGGGGACAGCAACCGGGGAGCTGTTTTTT. Translating it yields CAWRGTATGELFF. The gene calls are TRBV30 and TRBJ2-2; TRBD1 matches at 7 bases. Per the germline V gene, CDR1 is GTSNPN and CDR2 is SVGIG (reference sequence). V was pared by 3 bases and J by 5 bases, with 3 bases of the junction left unmatched. The CDR3 spans 13 residues.

Of note for this clone: This sample also contains other DNA sequences that code for the same CDR3. This chain links TRBV3-1 (or the pseudogene TRBV3-2) with TRBJ2-5, with D uncertain. This CDR3 has 12 residues. Looked up from germline, CDR1 is LGHDT and CDR2 is YNNKEL (reference sequence). Trimming shortened V by 1 base and J by 5 bases, and 5 bases separated the two germline ends. The CDR3 nucleotides read TGTGCCAGCAGCCAAGGAGGTGAGACCCAGTACTTC. Translated, it gives CASSQGGETQYF.